One T cell receptor (beta chain) is described in this entry. Its antigen remains unknown. Libraries were prepared by immunoSEQ multiplex PCR; TCRdb keeps only in-frame clonotypes and omits some of them. Among 120,000 to 150,000 clones, approximately 88% were seen once, and the ten largest hold 5% to 6.5%. These data belong to a study of T cell responses to AZD1222 COVID-19 vaccine. The length of the CDR3 is 14 residues. Germline assignment: CDR1 SGHTA and CDR2 FQGNSA. V lost 3 bases and J 5 bases, leaving 10 bases between the germline ends. Study-wide results and caveats: White British ancestry dominated among donors, who included more females, and clonal diversity was possibly underestimated. After two AZD1222 doses, spike-specific TCR breadth and depth rose versus day 0. Along spike, vaccine-associated CD4 TCRs were found throughout, with dominance at 160-218 and 743-854. Of the AZD1222 recipients, only six were seropositive at baseline.

V and J are TRBV7-2 and TRBJ2-2, with D hard to call. The sequence was obtained from an adult who received the MenACWY meningococcal vaccine as a control. The sample in question was peripheral blood, obtained 28 days after the second dose of the MenACWY control vaccine. The CDR3 sequence is CASSFGQNTGELFF. In DNA, the CDR3 is TGTGCCAGCAGCTTCGGGCAGAATACCGGGGAGCTGTTTTTT.